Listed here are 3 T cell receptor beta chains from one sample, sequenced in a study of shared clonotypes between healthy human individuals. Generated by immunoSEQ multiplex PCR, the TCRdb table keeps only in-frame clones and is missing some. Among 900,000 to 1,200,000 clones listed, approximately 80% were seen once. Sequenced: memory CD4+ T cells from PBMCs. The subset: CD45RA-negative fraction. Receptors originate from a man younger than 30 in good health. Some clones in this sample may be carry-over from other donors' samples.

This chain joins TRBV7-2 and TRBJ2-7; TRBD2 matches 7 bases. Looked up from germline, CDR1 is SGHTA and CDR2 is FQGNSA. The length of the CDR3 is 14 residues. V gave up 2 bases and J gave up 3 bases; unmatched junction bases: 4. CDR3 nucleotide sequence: TGTGCCAGCAGCTTAACGGCGGGAGACTACGAGCAGTACTTC. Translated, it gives CASSLTAGDYEQYF.

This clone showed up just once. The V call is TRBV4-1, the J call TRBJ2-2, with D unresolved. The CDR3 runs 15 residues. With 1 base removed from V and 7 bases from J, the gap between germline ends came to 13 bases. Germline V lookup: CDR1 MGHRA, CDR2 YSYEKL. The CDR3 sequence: CASSQGSLRNGELFF. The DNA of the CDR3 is TGCGCCAGCAGCCAAGGGTCGTTAAGGAACGGGGAGCTGTTTTTT.

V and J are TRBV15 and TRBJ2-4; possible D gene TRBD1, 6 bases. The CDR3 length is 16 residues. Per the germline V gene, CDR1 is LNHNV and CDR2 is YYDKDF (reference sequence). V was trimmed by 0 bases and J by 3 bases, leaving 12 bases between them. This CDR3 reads CATSRDRGADKNIQYF. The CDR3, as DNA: TGTGCCACCAGCAGAGACAGGGGAGCGGACAAAAACATTCAGTACTTC. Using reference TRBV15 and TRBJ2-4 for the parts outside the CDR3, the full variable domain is DAMVIQNPRYQVTQFGKPVTLSCSQTLNHNVMYWYQQKSSQAPKLLFHYYDKDFNNEADTPDNFQSRRPNTSFCFLDIRSPGLGDTAMYLCATSRDRGADKNIQYFGAGTRLSVL.